The entry below describes one TCR beta chain. In the sorted-subset replicate PCRs, about 200 ng DNA, roughly 30,000 T cell genomes, was used. Sequencing used immunoSEQ multiplex PCR; TCRdb keeps in-frame clones, though not all of them. Altogether over a million clones are present, approximately 97% being singletons, with the ten largest covering approximately 1.1%. Germline V lookup: CDR1 SGHKS, CDR2 YYEKEE (reference sequence). The V gene end was trimmed by 3 bases and the J gene end by 3 bases; junction bases not matched to a gene: 14. This CDR3 region has 19 residues. This sample is drawn from a study of shared clonotypes between healthy human individuals. Study background: Per donor, CD8 memory used one plate, CD8 naive used two, CD4 memory used three and CD4 naive used three.

The receptor's source is a man aged 25 to 40 in good health. V gene TRBV5-5 combines with J gene TRBJ2-3; 12 nucleotides align to TRBD2. The specimen was naive CD4+ T cells sorted from blood. Indicated subset: CD45RA+ positively selected. The CDR3 region has the DNA TGTGCCAGCAGCTCGCTCGTGGCTAGCGGGAGGGCGGGGACAGATACGCAGTATTTT. Protein: CASSSLVASGRAGTDTQYF.